Each of the 17 T cell receptor beta chains below was sequenced from the same sample in a study of CD8 T cells in ankylosing spondylitis. MiXCR, run by TCRdb on the 5' RACE reads, gives a single entry per CDR3 protein. In the table there are 300,000 to 400,000 distinct CDR3 sequences, roughly 14% of which are singletons. Source material: blood, either unsorted or a sorted T cell fraction (not recorded which). These receptors all come from a male donor with ankylosing spondylitis or in good health (not recorded which).

Only a few counts were recorded for this clonotype. This sequence joins TRBV29-1 and TRBJ2-3, with D possibly being TRBD2 (6 bases). CDR3 length equals 13 residues. V dropped 4 bases and J dropped 3 bases, with 11 bases sitting between them. Germline CDR1 reads SQVTM; CDR2 reads ANQGSEA. CDR3 sequence (DNA): TGCAGCGTTGGACGGGACTCAACAGATACGCAGTATTTT. Protein sequence: CSVGRDSTDTQYF.

This clonotype was found a few times. The chain joins TRBV7-9 to TRBJ2-1, with TRBD2 matching over 9 bases. Per the germline V gene, CDR1 is SEHNR and CDR2 is FQNEAQ (reference sequence). V was pared by 3 bases and J by 5 bases, with 5 bases of the junction left unmatched. This CDR3 region has 15 residues. The DNA for the CDR3 is TGTGCCAGCAGCTTGAGACTAGCGGCGAACAATGAGCAGTTCTTC. Residues: CASSLRLAANNEQFF.

The table lists this clonotype with many counts. The V call is TRBV5-1, the J call TRBJ1-2; a weak D match, TRBD1 (5 bases). V lost 0 bases to trimming and J lost 5 bases, with 23 bases between them. CDR1 and CDR2 (germline): SGHRS, YFSETQ. This CDR3 has 18 amino acids. The CDR3 DNA sequence: TGCGCCAGCAGCTTGGCCGCGCGACAGATCCCCATGGGATATGGCTACACCTTC. It codes for CASSLAARQIPMGYGYTF. Based on the CDR3 plus reference TRBV5-1 and TRBJ1-2, the full variable domain is KAGVTQTPRYLIKTRGQQVTLSCSPISGHRSVSWYQQTPGQGLQFLFEYFSETQRNKGNFPGRFSGRQFSNSRSEMNVSTLELGDSALYLCASSLAARQIPMGYGYTFGSGTRLTVV.

This clonotype was recorded a few times. The CDR3 region has the DNA TGCGCCAGCAGCCCCGGGACAGGGAGCACCGGGGAGCTGTTTTTT. Its protein is CASSPGTGSTGELFF. The chain uses TRBV5-1 and TRBJ2-2, with 9 bases matching TRBD1. Germline lookup yields CDR1 SGHRS and CDR2 YFSETQ. The CDR3 loop spans 15 amino acids. The V and J ends lost 4 bases and 4 bases, in that order; junction bases with no gene match: 5.

This clonotype was seen repeatedly, ten times or more. This chain joins TRBV27 and TRBJ2-7; D is unresolved. Trimming pared 4 bases from V and 2 bases from J, leaving 9 bases between. Germline V gene sequence: CDR1 MNHEY, CDR2 SMNVEV (reference sequence). The CDR3 totals 13 residues. In DNA, the CDR3 is TGTGCCAGCAGTTCGGTAAGGACCTACGAGCAGTACTTC. This translates into CASSSVRTYEQYF.

J is TRBJ2-1 and V is TRBV10-1; D is ambiguous. Germline loops: CDR1 WNHNN, CDR2 SYGVQD (reference sequence). The CDR3 has 16 amino acids. Trimming stripped 3 bases from V and 0 bases from J, with 12 bases between. The CDR3 region is CASSENWLSSYNEQFF. CDR3 nucleotide sequence: TGCGCCAGCAGTGAAAATTGGCTTAGCTCCTACAATGAGCAGTTCTTC.

This clonotype turned up a few times. J is TRBJ2-4 and V is TRBV5-1, with 7 bases identical to TRBD1. This CDR3 comprises 15 residues. With 0 bases clipped from V and 9 bases from J, the junction kept 9 bases outside the gene matches. Germline CDR1 is SGHRS and CDR2 is YFSETQ. DNA for the CDR3: TGCGCCAGCAGCTTGGGACAGGGTCGAGGGTTCATTCAGTACTTC. Encoded protein: CASSLGQGRGFIQYF.

This clonotype was counted a few times. CDR3 residues: CSARSPSGGTYTF. In DNA form, the CDR3 reads TGCAGTGCTAGATCCCCCTCGGGGGGTACCTACACCTTC. This rearrangement joins TRBV20-1 to TRBJ1-2; D perhaps matches TRBD1 (5 bases). Germline CDR1 reads DFQATT; CDR2 reads SNEGSKA (reference sequence). The CDR3 contains 13 residues. V lost 2 bases and J lost 10, with 17 bases in between.

This clonotype has a handful of counts. The V call is TRBV12-3 or TRBV12-4, the J call TRBJ2-7, with 12 bases fitting TRBD1. The CDR3 is 15 amino acids. The J segment lost 5 bases and the V segment lost 3 bases, leaving 5 bases of the junction unmatched. CDR3 amino acids: CASSFLGQGADEQYF. CDR3 nucleotide sequence: TGTGCCAGCAGTTTTCTGGGACAGGGGGCCGACGAGCAGTACTTC.

This chain links TRBV7-9 with TRBJ2-2; 10 bases line up with TRBD1. CDR1 SEHNR and CDR2 FQNEAQ come from the germline V gene (reference sequence). The length of the CDR3 is 16 residues. J was trimmed by 7 bases and V by 4 bases; bases with no gene match: 9. The CDR3 is CASSSARDRGLGELFF. CDR3 nucleotide sequence: TGTGCCAGCAGCTCCGCCCGGGACAGGGGCCTCGGGGAGCTGTTTTTT.

The chain joins TRBV9 to TRBJ2-3, with D perhaps matching TRBD2 (5 bases). Germline CDR1 SGDLS, CDR2 YYNGEE. Between the trimmed V and J ends, which lost 4 bases and 5 bases, there was a span of 11 bases. The CDR3 runs 13 residues. This chain's CDR3 is CASSQGLKDTQYF. Written as DNA, the CDR3 is TGTGCCAGCAGCCAAGGACTTAAAGATACGCAGTATTTT.

This clonotype has more than one count but fewer than ten. V and J are TRBV11-2 and TRBJ2-1; D perhaps matches TRBD2 (5 bases). Germline CDR1 is SGHAT and CDR2 is FQNNGV. Trimming left V 0 bases short and J 7 bases short, with 13 bases between. The CDR3 is 15 residues long. The chain's CDR3 is CASSLERGFNNEQFF. CDR3 DNA sequence: TGTGCCAGCAGCTTAGAGCGAGGGTTTAATAATGAGCAGTTCTTC.

This chain joins TRBV28 and TRBJ2-7; D tentatively fits TRBD1 or TRBD2 (5 bases each). The germline gives CDR1 MDHEN, CDR2 SYDVKM. CDR3 length: 18 residues. The V end was cut by 10 bases, the J end by 2 bases, with 30 bases between. The CDR3 spells CATPLGPDRTGIAYEQYF. The CDR3 region has the DNA TGTGCCACTCCACTGGGACCCGACCGCACAGGAATCGCCTACGAGCAGTACTTC.

The table lists this clonotype with a few counts. The V and J genes are TRBV5-1 and TRBJ2-4; unclear D gene. Per the germline V gene, CDR1 is SGHRS and CDR2 is YFSETQ. This CDR3 spans 15 amino acids. Trimming cost V 0 bases and J 2 bases, with 9 bases left between them. The CDR3 loop is CASSLAPGSKNIQYF. The CDR3 DNA sequence: TGCGCCAGCAGCTTGGCCCCCGGGTCCAAAAACATTCAGTACTTC.

This clonotype came up many times. Here the CDR3 reads CATEVDRETGELFF. The CDR3 nucleotides are TGTGCCACCGAGGTTGACAGGGAGACCGGGGAGCTGTTTTTT. This rearrangement joins TRBV15 to TRBJ2-2; 7 positions agree with TRBD1. Germline V gives CDR1 LNHNV, CDR2 YYDKDF (reference sequence). The CDR3 is 14 residues long. V shed 8 bases and J 5 bases; nucleotides not matched to a gene: 8. Complete variable domain (other parts from reference TRBV15 and TRBJ2-2): DAMVIQNPRYQVTQFGKPVTLSCSQTLNHNVMYWYQQKSSQAPKLLFHYYDKDFNNEADTPDNFQSRRPNTSFCFLDIRSPGLGDTAMYLCATEVDRETGELFFGEGSRLTVL.

This clonotype was seen more than once but under ten times. V usage is TRBV5-1 and J usage is TRBJ2-3, with 7 positions matching TRBD1. The CDR3 is made up of 13 amino acids. V shed 0 bases, J shed 7 bases, and the junction held 2 bases outside the gene matches. Germline CDR1 is SGHRS and CDR2 is YFSETQ. The CDR3, as DNA: TGCGCCAGCAGCTTGGAGGGGGCAAATACGCAGTATTTT. This codes for CASSLEGANTQYF.

This clonotype turned up a few times. V and J are TRBV27 and TRBJ1-1; D perhaps matches TRBD1 (5 bases). The CDR3 has 16 residues. Trimming left V 4 bases short and J 4 bases short, with 19 bases between. The germline CDR1 and CDR2 sequences are MNHEY and SMNVEV (reference sequence). In DNA form, the CDR3 reads TGTGCCAGCAGTTCTTTGGGGGGGGAGGGGAGCACTGAAGCTTTCTTT. This encodes CASSSLGGEGSTEAFF.